The 22 T cell receptor beta chains presented below share a single source sample, sequenced in a study of shared T cell receptors in the human thymus. Assay: immunoSEQ multiplex PCR; the TCRdb copy retains only in-frame clones and omits some. The sample has about 660,000 clones; around 87% are singletons. The sample was also reused in another study, on human thymus T cells.

The sample taken for sequencing was thymocytes. The receptors derive from a boy under two years old with a congenital heart defect.

V and J are TRBV5-4 and TRBJ2-3, with a weak D call TRBD2 (5 bases). The CDR3 is made up of 20 amino acids. V was pared by 1 base and J by 3 bases, with 27 bases between. Germline CDR1 and CDR2: SGHNT and YYREEE (reference sequence). CDR3 in DNA: TGTGCCAGCAGCTTGTACCGACTTGAACATCGGGGTTCAAGAACAGATACGCAGTATTTT. It specifies CASSLYRLEHRGSRTDTQYF.

The V gene is TRBV10-3, the J gene TRBJ1-1, with D maybe TRBD1 (5 bases). This CDR3 region has 22 residues. V was shortened by 8 bases and J by 0 bases, with 37 bases between the two germline ends. CDR1 is ENHRY, CDR2 SYGVKD, per germline. Written as DNA, the CDR3 is TGTGCCATCTCCCCCTCCATCAAGAGCTTACGGACAACTAAAGTTATGAACACTGAAGCTTTCTTT. This translates into CAISPSIKSLRTTKVMNTEAFF.

The DNA of the CDR3 is TGTGCCAGCAGTGGGGAGGACAAGACCTACGAGCAGTACTTC. Protein: CASSGEDKTYEQYF. The genes are TRBV2 and TRBJ2-7; TRBD2 is a possible D gene (6 bases). Germline V gives CDR1 SNHLY, CDR2 FYNNEI. Trimming removed 4 bases at V and 2 bases at J, with 12 bases between. The CDR3 totals 14 residues.

The chain is built from TRBV5-1 and TRBJ1-2; 7 bases are a match to TRBD1. The CDR3 totals 17 residues. Trimming cost V 4 bases and J 0 bases; bases outside gene matches: 12. The germline V gene has CDR1 SGHRS and CDR2 YFSETQ. The CDR3 DNA is TGCGCCAGCAGCCGGTATCTTGGGACAGACTCTAACTATGGCTACACCTTC. Translating gives CASSRYLGTDSNYGYTF.

The chain recombines TRBV28 with TRBJ2-1; a weak D match, TRBD2 (5 bases). V dropped 3 bases and J dropped 5 bases, with 20 bases sitting between them. CDR1 and CDR2 (germline): MDHEN, SYDVKM. The CDR3 covers 17 residues. Written as DNA, the CDR3 is TGTGCCAGCAGTTTCTTACTTGTGGGAGATGTGAACAATGAGCAGTTCTTC. Translation gives CASSFLLVGDVNNEQFF.

The rearrangement uses TRBV7-9 and TRBJ1-2; D is possibly TRBD1 (5 bases). Germline V gene sequence: CDR1 SEHNR, CDR2 FQNEAQ (reference sequence). Trimming removed 7 bases from V and 4 bases from J, with 16 bases in between. This CDR3 is built from 14 residues. For the CDR3, the DNA is TGTGCCAGCACCCCCCGGACATTTCTCTATGGCTACACCTTC. This sequence encodes CASTPRTFLYGYTF.

The genes are TRBV7-4 and TRBJ2-3; perhaps TRBD1 as D (6 bases). The CDR3 loop spans 16 amino acids. The germline V gene encodes CDR1 SGHVT and CDR2 SQSDAQ. Trimming cost V 4 bases and J 0 bases, with 14 bases left between them. The CDR3 reads CASSSRTDNSTDTQYF. The CDR3 DNA sequence: TGTGCCAGCAGCTCCCGGACAGACAATAGCACAGATACGCAGTATTTT. Complete variable domain (other parts from reference TRBV7-4 and TRBJ2-3): GAGVSQSPRYKVAKRGRDVALRCDSISGHVTLYWYRQTLGQGSEVLTYSQSDAQRDKSGRPSGRFSAERPERSVSTLKIQRTEQGDSAVYLCASSSRTDNSTDTQYFGPGTRLTVL.

This sequence joins TRBV5-4 and TRBJ1-1, with D unresolved. CDR3 length: 17 residues. The V gene lost 0 bases and the J gene lost 3 bases, with 18 bases spanning the gap. Looked up from germline, CDR1 is SGHNT and CDR2 is YYREEE (reference sequence). In DNA, the CDR3 is TGTGCCAGCAGCTTGGATCCCCTGAGTATGCGGGACACTGAAGCTTTCTTT. Translated, it gives CASSLDPLSMRDTEAFF. Complete variable domain (other parts from reference TRBV5-4 and TRBJ1-1): ETGVTQSPTHLIKTRGQQVTLRCSSQSGHNTVSWYQQALGQGPQFIFQYYREEENGRGNFPPRFSGLQFPNYSSELNVNALELDDSALYLCASSLDPLSMRDTEAFFGQGTRLTVV.

This chain connects TRBV14 to TRBJ2-7; possibly TRBD1 for D (5 bases). The germline CDR1 and CDR2 sequences are SGHDN and FVKESK. This CDR3 spans 15 amino acids. V lost 0 bases, J lost 2 bases, and 11 bases lay in between. CDR3: CASSQEGQHPYEQYF. The CDR3 nucleotides are TGTGCCAGCAGCCAAGAGGGGCAGCACCCCTACGAGCAGTACTTC.

This rearrangement joins TRBV5-1 to TRBJ2-3; tentative D call: TRBD2 (6 bases). This CDR3 has 15 amino acids. Looked up from germline, CDR1 is SGHRS and CDR2 is YFSETQ. The V end was cut by 3 bases, the J end by 3 bases, with 14 bases between. In DNA, the CDR3 is TGCGCCAGCAGCTCCTTAGCGGAAAAGACAGATACGCAGTATTTT. Translating gives CASSSLAEKTDTQYF. Based on the CDR3 plus reference TRBV5-1 and TRBJ2-3, the full variable domain is KAGVTQTPRYLIKTRGQQVTLSCSPISGHRSVSWYQQTPGQGLQFLFEYFSETQRNKGNFPGRFSGRQFSNSRSEMNVSTLELGDSALYLCASSSLAEKTDTQYFGPGTRLTVL.

The chain has TRBV21-1 and TRBJ2-5; TRBD2, as called in the table, went unchecked against the DNA. TRBV21-1 counts as a pseudogene. The CDR3 sequence is 15 residues long. The CDR3 region has the DNA TGTGCCAGCAGCTTTCGGACTAGCGGGGTCGAGACCCAGTACTTC. This codes for CASSFRTSGVETQYF.

The chain recombines TRBV6-5 with TRBJ2-5, with D unclear. CDR3 length equals 14 residues. Germline CDR1 is MNHEY and CDR2 is SVGAGI. Trimming took 2 bases from V and 4 from J, leaving 11 bases between them. CDR3 region: CASSYAYNPETQYF. The CDR3 DNA is TGTGCCAGCAGTTACGCCTATAATCCAGAGACCCAGTACTTC.

J is TRBJ2-5 and V is TRBV7-9; 8 bases fit TRBD2. Germline V CDR1 and CDR2: SEHNR, FQNEAQ (reference sequence). The CDR3 totals 16 residues. Trimming took 1 base from V and 5 from J; bases not matched to a gene: 9. The CDR3 bases are TGTGCCAGCAGCTTAGGGCAGCGGGAGTATCCGGAGACCCAGTACTTC. Translating gives CASSLGQREYPETQYF. The full variable domain, its missing parts supplied by reference TRBV7-9 and TRBJ2-5, is DTGVSQNPRHKITKRGQNVTFRCDPISEHNRLYWYRQTLGQGPEFLTYFQNEAQLEKSRLLSDRFSAERPKGSFSTLEIQRTEQGDSAMYLCASSLGQREYPETQYFGPGTRLLVL.

The chain employs TRBV7-3 and TRBJ2-1; 14 bases are shared with TRBD2. CDR1 is SGHTA, CDR2 FQGTGA, per germline. V lost 5 bases, J lost 8 bases, and 11 bases stayed unmatched. The length of the CDR3 is 17 residues. The CDR3 loop is CASSRVATSGGAHEQFF. DNA for the CDR3: TGTGCCAGCAGCCGAGTAGCGACTAGCGGGGGGGCCCATGAGCAGTTCTTC.

DNA of the CDR3: TGTGCCAGCAGCTTAAGCCTTAGCGGGGGGGCATATGAGCAGTTCTTC. The encoded protein is CASSLSLSGGAYEQFF. V usage is TRBV7-9 and J usage is TRBJ2-1; 11 nucleotides match TRBD2. Germline V lookup: CDR1 SEHNR, CDR2 FQNEAQ (reference sequence). With 2 bases clipped from V and 8 bases from J, the junction kept 8 bases outside the gene matches. The CDR3 is 16 residues long.

CDR3 DNA: TGCGCCAGCAGCCAAGATAGGGACAGGGGGCGGAACACTGAAGCTTTCTTT. Translated: CASSQDRDRGRNTEAFF. The V call is TRBV4-3, the J call TRBJ1-1, with TRBD1 identical over 12 bases. The CDR3 runs 17 residues. V trimming: 0 bases; J trimming: 1 base; junction bases outside the gene matches: 3. The germline V gene encodes CDR1 LGHNA and CDR2 YSLEER.

The J gene is TRBJ2-3, the V gene TRBV5-6; D perhaps matches TRBD1 (6 bases). Between the trimmed V and J ends, which lost 4 bases and 3 bases, there was a span of 18 bases. The CDR3 spans 16 residues. In germline, CDR1 is SGHDT, CDR2 YYEEEE. CDR3 in DNA: TGTGCCAGCAGCAGAAACAGGGACGCCTCTACAGATACGCAGTATTTT. This gives the protein CASSRNRDASTDTQYF.

The rearrangement joins TRBV6-6 to TRBJ1-1, with D possibly being TRBD1 (5 bases). Germline V gene data show CDR1 as MNHNY and CDR2 as SVGAGI (reference sequence). The V end was cut by 5 bases, the J end by 0 bases, with 13 bases between. The CDR3 is 15 residues long. Here the CDR3 reads CASSQGSYLNTEAFF. In DNA form, the CDR3 reads TGTGCCAGCAGTCAGGGATCATACCTGAACACTGAAGCTTTCTTT.

The chain links TRBV25-1 to TRBJ1-3; D not resolved. Germline CDR1 MGHDK, CDR2 SYGVNS. V dropped 2 bases and J dropped 8 bases, with 22 bases sitting between them. The CDR3 loop spans 17 amino acids. CDR3 DNA: TGTGCCAGCAGTGAAGAATCTAAGGAGGTCAGCGGACACACCATATATTTT. It specifies CASSEESKEVSGHTIYF.

On this clone itself: Sequence at one end of the junction differs from germline and may be a read error. The sample holds other DNA sequences that translate to the same CDR3. The chain couples TRBV27 to TRBJ1-6; 9 bases line up with TRBD1. Germline loops: CDR1 MNHEY, CDR2 SMNVEV (reference sequence). The CDR3 runs 17 residues. The CDR3 region has the DNA TGTGCCAGCAGTTCTCCGGGACAGGGTTCCTATAATTCCCCCCTCCACTTT. Translation gives CASSSPGQGSYNSPLHF.

CDR3: CASSVEGGDSSNQPQHF. The CDR3, as DNA: TGTGCCAGCAGTGTTGAGGGAGGGGACTCTAGCAATCAGCCCCAGCATTTT. This rearrangement joins TRBV2 to TRBJ1-5, with D possibly matching TRBD1 (5 bases). Germline CDR1 is SNHLY and CDR2 is FYNNEI. V was pared by 4 bases and J by 0 bases, with 16 bases between. The CDR3 sequence is 17 residues long.

V is TRBV6-5 and J is TRBJ2-5, with TRBD2 matching 7 bases. This CDR3 is 14 amino acids long. The J segment lost 4 bases and the V segment lost 7 bases, leaving 9 bases of the junction unmatched. CDR1 and CDR2 from the germline V gene are MNHEY and SVGAGI. CDR3 in amino acids: CASMMGGGGETQYF. The DNA of the CDR3 is TGTGCCAGCATGATGGGGGGGGGTGGAGAGACCCAGTACTTC.